The sequence of this T cell receptor (beta chain) was determined in a study of pediatric ulcerative colitis. Sequencing used immunoSEQ multiplex PCR; TCRdb keeps in-frame clones, though not all of them. The sample records about 64,000 clones, more than 60% being singletons. V lost 5 bases to trimming and J lost 0 bases, with 11 bases between them. CDR1 is LNHNV and CDR2 is YYDKDF in the germline V gene (reference sequence). The CDR3 covers 14 residues. Sequences were obtained from blood. The gene calls are TRBV15 and TRBJ2-7; weak D call: TRBD2 (5 bases). This TCR derives from a boy younger than 18 with moderate ulcerative colitis. The CDR3 sequence is CATSATRVSYEQYF. DNA of the CDR3: TGTGCCACCAGCGCTACGAGGGTCTCCTACGAGCAGTACTTC.